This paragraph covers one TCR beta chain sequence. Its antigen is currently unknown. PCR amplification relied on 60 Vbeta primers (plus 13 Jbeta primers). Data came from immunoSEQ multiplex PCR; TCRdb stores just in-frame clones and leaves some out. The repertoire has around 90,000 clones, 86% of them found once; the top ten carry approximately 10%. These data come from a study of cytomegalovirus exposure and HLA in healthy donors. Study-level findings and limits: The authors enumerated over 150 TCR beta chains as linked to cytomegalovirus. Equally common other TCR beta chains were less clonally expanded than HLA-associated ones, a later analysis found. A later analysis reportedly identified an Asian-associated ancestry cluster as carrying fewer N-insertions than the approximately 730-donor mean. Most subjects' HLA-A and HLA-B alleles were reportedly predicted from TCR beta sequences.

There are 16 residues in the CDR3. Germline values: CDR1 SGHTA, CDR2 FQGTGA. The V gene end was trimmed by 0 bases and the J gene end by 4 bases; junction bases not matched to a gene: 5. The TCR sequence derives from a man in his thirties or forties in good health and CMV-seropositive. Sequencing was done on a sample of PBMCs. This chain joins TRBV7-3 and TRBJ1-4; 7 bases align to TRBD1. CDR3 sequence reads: CASSLTGDRINEKLFF. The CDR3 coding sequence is TGTGCCAGCAGCTTAACGGGGGACAGAATTAATGAAAAACTGTTTTTT.